These 12 T cell receptor beta chains share one sample of origin, sequenced in a study of T cells in Graves' hyperthyroidism and ophthalmopathy. The TCR beta CDR3 regions underwent amplification using RNA transcripts as the source. In the first-round RT-PCR of the TCR CDR3, the HTBI primer set was used. TCRdb reprocessed the multiplex PCR reads via MiXCR and lists one record per CDR3 protein. The sample includes 600,000 or so distinct CDR3 sequences, around 15% seen only once; the top ten take over 3.5%. Sequences were obtained from blood. The receptor set was obtained from a woman aged 25 to 39 with Graves' hyperthyroidism.

This clonotype was seen a few times. CDR3 in DNA: TGCGCCAGCAGAGGGGTAACAGATACGCAGTATTTT. It yields the protein CASRGVTDTQYF. The rearrangement joins TRBV5-1 to TRBJ2-3, with D maybe TRBD1 (5 bases). This CDR3 contains 12 residues. The V gene lost 5 bases and the J gene lost 3 bases, with 7 bases spanning the gap. Per germline, CDR1 SGHRS and CDR2 YFSETQ.

This clonotype was seen a few times. The chain recombines TRBV9 with TRBJ2-2; D is uncertain. V was cut by 0 bases and J by 4 bases, with 4 bases left in between. This CDR3 comprises 13 residues. Germline values: CDR1 SGDLS, CDR2 YYNGEE. The CDR3 spells CASSVVTTGELFF. The CDR3 nucleotides are TGTGCCAGCAGCGTAGTGACCACCGGGGAGCTGTTTTTT.

This clonotype was observed many times. The V gene is TRBV20-1, the J gene TRBJ2-5, with unresolved D. Deletions cut 2 bases from V and 5 bases from J, with 15 bases between. The CDR3 contains 14 residues. Germline assignment: CDR1 DFQATT and CDR2 SNEGSKA (reference sequence). Here the CDR3 reads CSARRVALGETQYF. The CDR3 region has the DNA TGCAGTGCTAGACGGGTGGCACTCGGGGAGACCCAGTACTTC.

Only a few counts were recorded for this clonotype. The rearrangement uses TRBV27 and TRBJ2-4; D unresolved. CDR3 size: 16 residues. Trimming stripped 2 bases from V and 3 bases from J, with 14 bases between. The germline V gene has CDR1 MNHEY and CDR2 SMNVEV (reference sequence). The CDR3 DNA is TGTGCCAGCAGTTTAGCTCGGGTCCTCGTCAAAAACATTCAGTACTTC. This codes for CASSLARVLVKNIQYF.

This clonotype was found a few times. The CDR3 DNA is TGCAGTGCCACTGAGGACAGGGGAGACTACGAGCAGTACTTC. This gives the protein CSATEDRGDYEQYF. The V gene is TRBV20-1, the J gene TRBJ2-7, with 9 bases that match TRBD1. Losses at the gene ends were 6 bases for V and 3 bases for J; bases not matched to a gene: 9. Germline-derived CDR1 and CDR2 are DFQATT and SNEGSKA (reference sequence). The CDR3 consists of 14 residues.

This clonotype was observed at least ten times. The chain is built from TRBV15 and TRBJ2-3; 12 bases are shared with TRBD2. Trimming removed 3 bases from V and 5 bases from J; junction bases left unmatched: 9. Germline values: CDR1 LNHNV, CDR2 YYDKDF (reference sequence). There are 17 residues in the CDR3. CDR3 residues: CATSSWTSGKGRDTQYF. In DNA form, the CDR3 reads TGTGCCACCAGCAGCTGGACTAGCGGGAAGGGTAGAGATACGCAGTATTTT. The full variable domain, in which reference TRBV15 and TRBJ2-3 provide the parts outside the CDR3, is DAMVIQNPRYQVTQFGKPVTLSCSQTLNHNVMYWYQQKSSQAPKLLFHYYDKDFNNEADTPDNFQSRRPNTSFCFLDIRSPGLGDTAMYLCATSSWTSGKGRDTQYFGPGTRLTVL.

This clonotype came up many times. The V gene is TRBV5-1, the J gene TRBJ2-7; 9 bases agree with TRBD2. Unmatched junction bases numbered 4, after V lost 2 bases and J lost 1 base. Germline assignment: CDR1 SGHRS and CDR2 YFSETQ. The CDR3 sequence is 15 residues long. This CDR3 reads CASSFIAGESYEQYF. DNA of the CDR3: TGCGCCAGCAGCTTCATAGCGGGAGAGTCCTACGAGCAGTACTTC.

DNA for the CDR3: TGTGCCAGCAGCCCCCCGCCCCGGACAGGACTTCACACTGAAGCTTTCTTT. It specifies CASSPPPRTGLHTEAFF. The chain is built from TRBV7-2 and TRBJ1-1, with 7 bases fitting TRBD1. The V segment lost 5 bases and the J segment 3 bases; nucleotides outside the gene matches: 15. The CDR3 length is 17 residues. CDR1 and CDR2 (germline): SGHTA, FQGNSA.

The chain carries TRBV28 and TRBJ2-4; D unresolved. This CDR3 is 19 amino acids long. Trimming cost V 3 bases and J 0 bases, with 21 bases left between them. Germline lookup yields CDR1 MDHEN and CDR2 SYDVKM. In nucleotides, the CDR3 is TGTGCCAGCAGTTTCTCATACCTAAAGGGCTCCCTAGCCAAAAACATTCAGTACTTC. Its translation is CASSFSYLKGSLAKNIQYF. Drawing the rest from reference TRBV28 and TRBJ2-4, the complete variable domain is DVKVTQSSRYLVKRTGEKVFLECVQDMDHENMFWYRQDPGLGLRLIYFSYDVKMKEKGDIPEGYSVSREKKERFSLILESASTNQTSMYLCASSFSYLKGSLAKNIQYFGAGTRLSVL.

At least ten counts were recorded for this clonotype. The gene calls are TRBV20-1 and TRBJ2-7; unclear D gene. The CDR3 spans 12 residues. V was shortened by 0 bases and J by 6 bases, with 9 bases between the two germline ends. Germline V gives CDR1 DFQATT, CDR2 SNEGSKA (reference sequence). In DNA, the CDR3 is TGCAGTGCTAGAGAGAGCCTCCGCGAGCAGTACTTC. As protein: CSARESLREQYF.

This clonotype was seen ten or more times. The chain uses TRBV13 and TRBJ2-5; the match to TRBD2 covers 12 bases. The germline V gene encodes CDR1 PRHDT and CDR2 FYEKMQ (reference sequence). The ends lost 5 bases at V and 5 bases at J; junction bases unmatched: 9. The CDR3 is 16 amino acids. The CDR3 DNA sequence: TGTGCCAGCAGCGATCCTAGCGGGAGGGCCCGGGAGACCCAGTACTTC. Translating gives CASSDPSGRARETQYF.

In its sample, this clonotype was seen many times. The V and J genes are TRBV6-1 and TRBJ2-3; the D gene is possibly TRBD1 (6 bases). The CDR3 is 14 residues long. CDR1 and CDR2 (germline): MNHNS, SASEGT. The V end lost 6 bases, the J end lost 2 bases, and 12 bases lay between the germline ends. The CDR3 spells CASSLQGFTDTQYF. The CDR3 DNA is TGTGCCAGCAGCTTACAGGGTTTCACAGATACGCAGTATTTT.